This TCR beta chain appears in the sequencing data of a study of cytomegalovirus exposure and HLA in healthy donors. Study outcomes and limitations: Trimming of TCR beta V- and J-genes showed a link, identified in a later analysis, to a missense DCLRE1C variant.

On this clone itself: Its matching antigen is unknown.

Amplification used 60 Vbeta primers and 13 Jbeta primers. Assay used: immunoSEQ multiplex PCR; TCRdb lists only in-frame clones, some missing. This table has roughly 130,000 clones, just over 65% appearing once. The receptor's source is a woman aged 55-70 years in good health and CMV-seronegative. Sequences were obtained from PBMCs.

The chain's CDR3 is CASSAGQGPAYEQYF. In DNA form, the CDR3 reads TGTGCCAGCAGCGCGGGACAGGGGCCCGCCTACGAGCAGTACTTC. The V gene is TRBV9, the J gene TRBJ2-7, with 10 bases that match TRBD1. Germline CDR1 SGDLS, CDR2 YYNGEE. After removal of 3 bases from V and 2 bases from J, the junction contained 5 bases not matched to a gene. The CDR3 spans 15 residues.